This entry is about one T cell receptor beta chain. This clonotype was counted only a few times. What antigen it recognizes has not been identified. No much larger clone is present one base from it, and per-base qualities are unavailable. The data were taken from a study of response to subunit inactivated influenza vaccine (dated 2018 in TCRdb). Context from the whole study: The study used deep quantitative T cell receptor repertoire profiling to track responses to a trivalent subunit inactivated influenza vaccine.

What the research found in general, with its limitations: It was suggested by the authors that each seasonal influenza vaccination may recruit only a limited number of new T cells.

Reading the germline V gene (reference sequence) gives CDR1 DFQATT and CDR2 SNEGSKA. V loses 3 bases at its end and J loses 4 bases; junction bases beyond the gene matches: 8. The CDR3, from cysteine to phenylalanine, totals 17 residues. The DNA shown is the 51-base CDR3, in frame from base 1. Library construction relied on RT-PCR. The listed sequencing device is Illumina HiSeq 2500. The public sequencing data were trimmed at Q25 with fastp and processed into clonotypes with MiXCR by TCRdb, which kept only in-frame beta chains. All rows with the same CDR3 protein become a single entry with the most common DNA and genes. The table for this sample lists approximately 520,000 distinct CDR3 sequences; about 25% of them were counted only once. The ten largest clonotypes hold approximately 1.9% of the sample.

The V and J segments used are TRBV20-1 and TRBJ2-1, and 14 junctional nucleotides match TRBD2. The source was CD4+ T cells sorted from PBMCs, collected 4 to 6 days after vaccination. This TCR derives from a man aged 45 to 65 who received an inactivated influenza vaccine. Donor details come from another sample of the same person, matched by shared clones. The CDR3 has the sequence CSARTSGRVIRYNEQFF. The DNA sequence reads TGCAGTGCTAGGACTAGCGGGAGGGTCATTCGATACAATGAGCAGTTCTTC.